Below are 31 T cell receptor beta chains sequenced from a single sample in a study of T cell repertoires in cytomegalovirus infection. MiXCR was run by TCRdb on the reads, yielding one entry per CDR3 protein. The table shows some 320,000 distinct CDR3 sequences, with roughly 9.5% occurring only once. The sequenced sample consisted of PBMCs. These TCRs come from a human donor in good health (CMV status not recorded). Some clones in this sample may be carry-over from other donors' samples.

This clonotype came up many times. The CDR3 reads CAISESLTRTSGVLETQYF. CDR3 in DNA: TGTGCCATCAGTGAGTCCCTAACAAGGACTAGCGGGGTCTTGGAGACCCAGTACTTC. This chain connects TRBV10-3 to TRBJ2-5; 12 positions match TRBD2. CDR3 size: 19 residues. Trimming took 0 bases from V and 5 from J; bases not matched to a gene: 13. Germline values: CDR1 ENHRY, CDR2 SYGVKD.

This clonotype was seen ten or more times. V gene TRBV7-2 combines with J gene TRBJ1-2; D is undetermined. The CDR3 consists of 15 residues. The V end lost 5 bases, the J end lost 3 bases, and 16 bases lay between the germline ends. Germline CDR1 is SGHTA and CDR2 is FQGNSA. CDR3 bases: TGTGCCAGCAGCCCCGCCCTGGGGAGCCACTATGGCTACACCTTC. As protein: CASSPALGSHYGYTF.

There are many counts of this clonotype. The rearrangement links TRBV15 to TRBJ2-3; TRBD2 aligns across 11 bases. The length of the CDR3 is 18 residues. Germline assignment: CDR1 LNHNV and CDR2 YYDKDF (reference sequence). The J segment lost 1 base and the V segment lost 0 bases, leaving 6 bases of the junction unmatched. The CDR3 sequence is CATSRDMTSGTRTDTQYF. The DNA of the CDR3 is TGTGCCACCAGCAGAGATATGACTAGCGGGACCCGCACAGATACGCAGTATTTT.

This chain uses TRBV20-1 with TRBJ2-1; 9 bases are a match to TRBD2. The V and J ends lost 8 bases and 0 bases, in that order; junction bases with no gene match: 11. CDR1 is DFQATT, CDR2 SNEGSKA, per germline (reference sequence). The CDR3 is 16 amino acids. CDR3 sequence reads: CSTLAGTISSYNEQFF. In DNA, the CDR3 is TGCAGTACCCTAGCGGGGACGATAAGCTCCTACAATGAGCAGTTCTTC.

This clonotype was recorded many times. The chain is built from TRBV20-1 and TRBJ1-5; 8 nucleotides agree with TRBD1. V was pared by 2 bases and J by 5 bases, with 14 bases of the junction left unmatched. This CDR3 contains 17 residues. Germline CDR1 is DFQATT and CDR2 is SNEGSKA (reference sequence). The CDR3 sequence is CSARSTGGGQGYQPQHF. The CDR3 DNA sequence: TGCAGTGCTAGATCAACAGGCGGAGGACAGGGATATCAGCCCCAGCATTTT.

This clonotype has ten or more counts. The CDR3 sequence is CASSQGQGSNQPQHF. The CDR3 DNA follows: TGCGCCAGCAGCCAAGGACAGGGAAGCAATCAGCCCCAGCATTTT. The chain recombines TRBV4-1 with TRBJ1-5, with TRBD1 matching 7 bases. V dropped 1 base and J dropped 1; count of bases not matched to a gene: 1. CDR1 and CDR2 from the germline V gene are MGHRA and YSYEKL. The length of the CDR3 is 15 residues.

This clonotype was recorded a few times. The V call is TRBV24-1, the J call TRBJ2-1; 9 bases fit TRBD1. The CDR3 length is 15 residues. The J segment lost 8 bases and the V segment lost 2 bases, leaving 6 bases of the junction unmatched. CDR1 KGHDR and CDR2 SFDVKD come from the germline V gene. The CDR3 nucleotides are TGTGCCACCAGTGATTCACAGGGGGCCGGTGATGAGCAGTTCTTC. This gives the protein CATSDSQGAGDEQFF.

Many counts were recorded for this clonotype. The chain has TRBV7-2 and TRBJ2-7; 9 bases map to TRBD1. The CDR3 has 17 amino acids. Germline-derived CDR1 and CDR2 are SGHTA and FQGNSA. V shed 2 bases, J shed 7 bases, and the junction held 15 bases outside the gene matches. The CDR3 loop reads CASSLMSQGTGILEQYF. The CDR3 coding sequence is TGTGCCAGCAGCTTAATGTCCCAGGGGACAGGGATCCTGGAGCAGTACTTC.

This clonotype was observed many times. The chain carries TRBV27 and TRBJ1-1; the D gene is possibly TRBD1 (6 bases). CDR3 length: 13 amino acids. CDR1 MNHEY and CDR2 SMNVEV come from the germline V gene (reference sequence). With 8 bases removed from V and 7 bases from J, the gap between germline ends came to 17 bases. The CDR3 coding sequence is TGTGCCAGCGGCCCCCAGGGGAGGGGTGAAGCTTTCTTT. It specifies CASGPQGRGEAFF.

This clonotype was counted ten times or more. The genes are TRBV24-1 and TRBJ2-2; 7 nucleotides align to TRBD1. After removal of 7 bases from V and 2 bases from J, the junction contained 3 bases not matched to a gene. From germline, CDR1 is KGHDR and CDR2 SFDVKD. This CDR3 region has 14 residues. This CDR3 reads CATRGQRNTGELFF. The CDR3 coding sequence is TGTGCCACCAGGGGACAGAGAAACACCGGGGAGCTGTTTTTT.

This clonotype was detected only a few times. The chain is built from TRBV2 and TRBJ2-1; tentative D call: TRBD1 (5 bases). The germline V gene encodes CDR1 SNHLY and CDR2 FYNNEI. V was pared by 6 bases and J by 3 bases, with 12 bases between. This CDR3 is 14 amino acids long. The CDR3 loop reads CASRDGRVYNEQFF. CDR3 nucleotide sequence: TGTGCCAGCAGAGATGGCAGGGTCTACAATGAGCAGTTCTTC.

Note on this clonotype: This could be a read error, since a much larger clone is one nucleotide away. The chain couples TRBV7-2 to TRBJ1-1, with D unresolved. The germline gives CDR1 SGHTA, CDR2 FQGNSA. V was pared by 5 bases and J by 7 bases, with 17 bases between. The CDR3 extends over 14 amino acids. CDR3 in amino acids: CTSSPQVRTVEAFF. CDR3 in DNA: TGTACCAGCAGCCCCCAAGTCAGAACTGTTGAAGCTTTCTTT.

The genes are TRBV27 and TRBJ1-5; D gene ambiguous. This CDR3 region has 13 residues. Trimming stripped 8 bases from V and 3 bases from J, with 11 bases between. Germline-derived CDR1 and CDR2 are MNHEY and SMNVEV (reference sequence). CDR3 loop: CASQDGFNQPQHF. The CDR3 region has the DNA TGTGCCAGCCAGGACGGGTTCAATCAGCCCCAGCATTTT.

This clonotype is a singleton in its sample. V is TRBV28 and J is TRBJ1-2, with a weak D call TRBD1 (5 bases). Trimming pared 11 bases from V and 2 bases from J, leaving 9 bases between. Germline V gene data show CDR1 as MDHEN and CDR2 as SYDVKM. This CDR3 has 11 amino acids. The CDR3 DNA is TGTGCCGCGGGGGAGAACTATGGCTACACCTTC. This codes for CAAGENYGYTF.

The rearrangement joins TRBV5-4 to TRBJ2-4; TRBD1 or TRBD2 may be the D gene (5 bases each). Germline V gives CDR1 SGHNT, CDR2 YYREEE (reference sequence). V was pared by 0 bases and J by 6 bases, with 7 bases between. The length of the CDR3 is 13 residues. CDR3 residues: CASSLEGPNIQYF. The DNA for the CDR3 is TGTGCCAGCAGCTTGGAGGGACCAAACATTCAGTACTTC. Full variable domain (rest looked up from reference TRBV5-4 and TRBJ2-4): ETGVTQSPTHLIKTRGQQVTLRCSSQSGHNTVSWYQQALGQGPQFIFQYYREEENGRGNFPPRFSGLQFPNYSSELNVNALELDDSALYLCASSLEGPNIQYFGAGTRLSVL.

This clonotype was recorded at least ten times. The CDR3 protein is CASTLPDRGGGYTF. The CDR3 nucleotides are TGTGCCAGCACTCTACCGGACAGGGGCGGCGGCTACACCTTC. The chain is built from TRBV6-1 and TRBJ1-2; 9 bases are a match to TRBD1. J lost 8 bases, V lost 7 bases, and 11 bases had no gene match. This CDR3 contains 14 residues. Germline-derived CDR1 and CDR2 are MNHNS and SASEGT.

This clonotype occurred many times. The chain is built from TRBV7-2 and TRBJ2-3, with D possibly TRBD1 on 7 matching bases. The CDR3 covers 16 residues. Germline-derived CDR1 and CDR2 are SGHTA and FQGNSA. V was pared by 5 bases and J by 6 bases, with 21 bases between. The CDR3 region is CASSLKSGGGGDTQYF. CDR3 nucleotide sequence: TGTGCCAGCAGCCTAAAATCAGGGGGTGGGGGGGATACGCAGTATTTT.

V usage is TRBV6-2 or TRBV6-3 and J usage is TRBJ2-7; D is possibly TRBD2 (6 bases). The germline V and J ends were trimmed by 4 bases and 4 bases, with 8 bases remaining between them. The CDR3 spans 12 residues. Germline V gene sequence: CDR1 MNHEY, CDR2 SVGEGT. CDR3 in amino acids: CASSWREYEQYF. CDR3 nucleotide sequence: TGTGCCAGCAGTTGGAGGGAATACGAGCAGTACTTC.

The V gene is TRBV5-5, the J gene TRBJ2-3; D not certain. The CDR3 loop spans 15 amino acids. V lost 5 bases and J lost 1, with 14 bases in between. Germline-derived CDR1 and CDR2 are SGHKS and YYEKEE (reference sequence). CDR3 DNA: TGTGCCAGCAGAAGTTGGGTAGCAGGCACAGATACGCAGTATTTT. This codes for CASRSWVAGTDTQYF.

This chain uses TRBV12-3 or TRBV12-4 with TRBJ1-3; D is unresolved. The CDR3 consists of 11 residues. V gave up 7 bases and J gave up 4 bases, with 5 bases separating them. The CDR3 protein is CASTRGNTIYF. CDR3 sequence (DNA): TGTGCCAGCACCAGGGGAAACACCATATATTTT.

This clonotype was seen more than once but under ten times. The chain has TRBV20-1 and TRBJ1-2; no clear D. CDR1 is DFQATT, CDR2 SNEGSKA, per germline (reference sequence). The CDR3 has 13 amino acids. Trimming removed 2 bases from V and 3 bases from J, with 10 bases in between. CDR3 nucleotide sequence: TGCAGTGCTAGACACGAGAATGACTATGGCTACACCTTC. Translation gives CSARHENDYGYTF.

This clonotype was picked up many times. As DNA, the CDR3 is TGTGCCAGCAGCTCACAGGGGAACACCGGGGAGCTGTTTTTT. Its protein product is CASSSQGNTGELFF. The chain combines TRBV7-2 with TRBJ2-2; D may be TRBD1 (6 bases). Trimming removed 4 bases at V and 1 base at J, with 7 bases between. The CDR3 has 14 amino acids. Germline-derived CDR1 and CDR2 are SGHTA and FQGNSA.

The chain has TRBV6-5 and TRBJ2-7; 7 nucleotides match TRBD1. The germline gives CDR1 MNHEY, CDR2 SVGAGI. The CDR3 spans 17 residues. J was trimmed by 5 bases and V by 2 bases; bases with no gene match: 15. The CDR3 region is CASSYEAGGLSWDEQYF. The CDR3 bases are TGTGCCAGCAGTTACGAGGCAGGGGGTCTTAGTTGGGACGAGCAGTACTTC.

The V call is TRBV6-2 or TRBV6-3, the J call TRBJ2-7; 7 bases are a match to TRBD1. Germline V gene lookup returns CDR1 MNHEY and CDR2 SVGEGT. Trimming at V came to 4 bases and at J to 6 bases, leaving 12 bases not matched to a gene. There are 15 residues in the CDR3. The CDR3 loop reads CASSWATGNQSEQYF. The DNA of the CDR3 is TGTGCCAGCAGTTGGGCGACAGGGAATCAATCCGAGCAGTACTTC.

In this sample, this clonotype turned up many times. The rearrangement joins TRBV6-2 or TRBV6-3 to TRBJ2-6; 12 bases agree with TRBD1. J was trimmed by 0 bases and V by 0 bases; bases with no gene match: 0. Per the germline V gene, CDR1 is MNHEY and CDR2 is SVGEGT. The CDR3 is 18 amino acids. CDR3 DNA sequence: TGTGCCAGCAGTTACTCGGGACAGGGGGCCTCTGGGGCCAACGTCCTGACTTTC. Its protein product is CASSYSGQGASGANVLTF.

The sample holds a few counts of this clonotype. V is TRBV28 and J is TRBJ2-7; TRBD1 aligns across 9 bases. Losses at the gene ends were 5 bases for V and 6 bases for J; bases not matched to a gene: 14. The CDR3 loop spans 16 amino acids. In germline, CDR1 is MDHEN, CDR2 SYDVKM. The CDR3 DNA follows: TGTGCCAGCAGTAGACCACAAGCCAGGACAGGGGCCGAGCAGTACTTC. It translates to CASSRPQARTGAEQYF.

The V call is TRBV7-9, the J call TRBJ2-1, with D possibly matching TRBD1 (6 bases). The CDR3 spans 18 residues. V lost 7 bases to trimming and J lost 0 bases, with 22 bases between them. CDR1 and CDR2 (germline): SEHNR, FQNEAQ (reference sequence). DNA for the CDR3: TGTGCCAGCAACCCCGTAGGGGGAACCCGGAGCTCCTACAATGAGCAGTTCTTC. Residues: CASNPVGGTRSSYNEQFF.

V and J are TRBV4-1 and TRBJ1-5; D is ambiguous. The CDR3 length is 13 residues. Trimming took 0 bases from V and 8 from J, leaving 8 bases between them. The germline V gene has CDR1 MGHRA and CDR2 YSYEKL. CDR3: CASSQDLEKPQHF. CDR3 DNA: TGCGCCAGCAGCCAAGATTTGGAGAAGCCCCAGCATTTT.

There are a few counts of this clonotype. The rearrangement links TRBV11-2 to TRBJ2-1; D gene ambiguous. V was cut by 2 bases and J by 4 bases, with 12 bases left in between. Per the germline V gene, CDR1 is SGHAT and CDR2 is FQNNGV. This CDR3 region has 15 residues. The CDR3 here is CASSLTQAEYNEQFF. The CDR3 nucleotides are TGTGCCAGCAGCTTAACCCAGGCCGAATACAATGAGCAGTTCTTC. Supplemented by reference TRBV11-2 and TRBJ2-1, the full variable domain reads EAGVAQSPRYKIIEKRQSVAFWCNPISGHATLYWYQQILGQGPKLLIQFQNNGVVDDSQLPKDRFSAERLKGVDSTLKIQPAKLEDSAVYLCASSLTQAEYNEQFFGPGTRLTVL.

This clonotype was observed at least ten times. J is TRBJ2-1 and V is TRBV11-2, with 8 bases fitting TRBD1. CDR3 length equals 17 residues. The germline V gene has CDR1 SGHAT and CDR2 FQNNGV. With V trimmed by 3 bases and J by 6 bases, 13 bases remained unmatched. The CDR3 DNA reads TGTGCCAGCAGCTTCTTATACCGGGACAGGATAATCAATGAGCAGTTCTTC. Translation: CASSFLYRDRIINEQFF.

The CDR3 sequence: CASSRPTGEKLFF. Written as DNA, the CDR3 is TGTGCCAGCAGCCGCCCCACAGGAGAAAAACTGTTTTTT. The chain is built from TRBV7-9 and TRBJ1-4; TRBD1 is a possible D gene (5 bases). V lost 5 bases, J lost 8 bases, and 12 bases lay in between. Germline V gene sequence: CDR1 SEHNR, CDR2 FQNEAQ (reference sequence). The CDR3 has 13 residues.